This TCR beta chain was recovered during a study of regulatory T cells in long-lasting Graves disease. CDR1 is MNHNS and CDR2 is SASEGT in the germline V gene. This CDR3 contains 15 residues. V lost 7 bases to trimming and J lost 10 bases; unmatched junction nucleotides: 11. Time point meaning: newly diagnosed GD, antithyroid drugs for less than 3 months. The TCR library was made from RNA that had been extracted from PBMCs in TRIzol. Relying on iRepertoire HTBI primers and Arm-PCR of CDR3 regions, the team built TCR beta libraries. MiXCR was run by TCRdb on the multiplex PCR reads, yielding one entry per CDR3 protein. Counted here are 360,000 or so distinct CDR3 sequences, roughly 17% occurring once; the ten biggest clones make up roughly 27%. The sample was also reused in another study, on T cells in Graves' hyperthyroidism and ophthalmopathy. Per that paper: A lack of ophthalmopathy progression within 18 months defined stable Graves' hyperthyroidism. First-round RT-PCR with HTBI primers amplified the TCR CDR3 region.

The material was peripheral blood mononuclear cells (PBMCs), obtained at new diagnosis, from a patient treated with antithyroid drugs. The TCR sequence derives from a middle-aged man with Graves disease. This chain connects TRBV6-1 to TRBJ2-1, with 12 bases identical to TRBD2. The DNA for the CDR3 is TGTGCCAGCACCACCCTAGCGGGGGGGTCCCGGGAGCAGTTCTTC. Translating gives CASTTLAGGSREQFF.